One and the same sample provided the 27 T cell receptor beta chains below, sequenced in a study of graft-versus-host responses after intestinal transplantation. No cognate antigen is known for these TCRs. TCRdb's copy holds only in-frame clones and misses some; the assay was immunoSEQ multiplex PCR. The data hold fewer than 120,000 clones, with about 94% observed a single time. Here the sequenced sample was unstimulated CD8+ T cells sorted from spleen or lymph node cells, taken before intestinal transplant. Every receptor here comes from a human donor who received an intestinal transplant.

This sequence joins TRBV7-9 and TRBJ2-7; the match to TRBD1 covers 7 bases. The CDR3 is 14 residues long. Trimming cost V 5 bases and J 6 bases; bases outside gene matches: 10. Germline assignment: CDR1 SEHNR and CDR2 FQNEAQ (reference sequence). CDR3 nucleotides: TGTGCCAGCAGCCCCCCGGGACAGTTTGTCGAGCAGTACTTC. As protein: CASSPPGQFVEQYF.

V gene TRBV2 combines with J gene TRBJ2-7, with a weak D call TRBD1 (6 bases). Deletions cut 6 bases from V and 2 bases from J, with 11 bases between. Germline V gene sequence: CDR1 SNHLY, CDR2 FYNNEI. The CDR3 runs to 13 residues. CDR3 amino acids: CASRNRDTYEQYF. The CDR3 region has the DNA TGTGCCAGCAGGAACCGGGACACCTACGAGCAGTACTTC.

The CDR3: CASSSPTTSGRAVHEQYF. In DNA form, the CDR3 reads TGTGCCAGCAGCTCACCAACGACTAGCGGGAGGGCCGTACACGAGCAGTACTTC. The chain joins TRBV7-9 to TRBJ2-7, with 14 bases fitting TRBD2. The trim removed 4 bases at V and 5 bases at J, leaving 13 bases unmatched. The germline CDR1 and CDR2 sequences are SEHNR and FQNEAQ (reference sequence). The length of the CDR3 is 18 residues.

This CDR3 reads CSGGEAFF. The CDR3 DNA sequence: TGCAGTGGAGGTGAAGCTTTCTTT. The V and J genes are TRBV20-1 and TRBJ1-1; D gene unclear. Germline loops: CDR1 DFQATT, CDR2 SNEGSKA (reference sequence). V lost 7 bases to trimming and J lost 7 bases, with 4 bases between them. CDR3 length: 8 amino acids.

This clone appeared once. The chain recombines TRBV5-6 with TRBJ2-7; 9 positions match TRBD2. The CDR3 totals 16 residues. V lost 2 bases, J lost 0 bases, and 6 bases stayed unmatched. CDR1 is SGHDT and CDR2 is YYEEEE in the germline V gene. The CDR3 is CASSLKREVSSYEQYF. CDR3 nucleotide sequence: TGTGCCAGCAGCTTAAAGCGGGAGGTTAGCTCCTACGAGCAGTACTTC.

V is TRBV4-1 and J is TRBJ2-1, with TRBD2 identical over 7 bases. The CDR3 covers 16 residues. The V and J ends lost 0 bases and 9 bases, in that order; junction bases with no gene match: 11. CDR1 is MGHRA, CDR2 YSYEKL, per germline. DNA of the CDR3: TGCGCCAGCAGCCAAGATGGGGCGGGAGAGTGGAGTGAGCAGTTCTTC. It codes for CASSQDGAGEWSEQFF.

The chain carries TRBV27 and TRBJ2-5, with D maybe TRBD1 (6 bases). The CDR3 is made up of 13 amino acids. Germline values: CDR1 MNHEY, CDR2 SMNVEV (reference sequence). Trimming removed 11 bases at V and 2 bases at J, with 15 bases between. The DNA of the CDR3 is TGTGCCGTCTCGACAGGATTTCAAGAGACCCAGTACTTC. Residues: CAVSTGFQETQYF.

The chain uses TRBV5-6 and TRBJ1-4, with D tentatively TRBD1 (5 bases). The germline V gene encodes CDR1 SGHDT and CDR2 YYEEEE. Trimming shortened V by 2 bases and J by 6 bases, and 17 bases separated the two germline ends. The CDR3 runs 16 residues. The CDR3 spells CASSLFGNRYYEKLFF. For the CDR3, the DNA is TGTGCCAGCAGCTTATTTGGCAACAGGTATTATGAAAAACTGTTTTTT.

The J gene is TRBJ2-7, the V gene TRBV27; either TRBD1 or TRBD2 may supply D (5 bases each). The CDR3 totals 16 residues. Germline V gene sequence: CDR1 MNHEY, CDR2 SMNVEV (reference sequence). Trimming removed 6 bases at V and 2 bases at J, with 20 bases between. CDR3 loop: CASRSPRVRDPYEQYF. The CDR3 DNA follows: TGTGCCAGCAGGTCCCCCAGGGTCAGGGACCCCTACGAGCAGTACTTC.

The V and J genes are TRBV28 and TRBJ2-1; 15 positions agree with TRBD2. The CDR3 length is 18 residues. V shed 8 bases and J 0 bases; nucleotides not matched to a gene: 8. CDR1 MDHEN and CDR2 SYDVKM come from the germline V gene. The CDR3 region has the DNA TGTGCCAGCCTGAGACCGGGACTAGCGGGAGGCTCCTACAATGAGCAGTTCTTC. Encoded protein: CASLRPGLAGGSYNEQFF.

This rearrangement joins TRBV29-1 to TRBJ2-3; no clear D. The germline gives CDR1 SQVTM, CDR2 ANQGSEA. The CDR3 length is 11 residues. Trimming removed 4 bases from V and 6 bases from J, with 8 bases in between. CDR3 protein: CSVVEFDTQYF. The DNA of the CDR3 is TGCAGCGTTGTCGAGTTCGATACGCAGTATTTT.

This chain connects TRBV7-3 to TRBJ2-2, with TRBD2 as a possible D gene (6 bases). The CDR3 extends over 17 amino acids. Trimming pared 2 bases from V and 1 base from J, leaving 14 bases between. CDR1 is SGHTA, CDR2 FQGTGA, per germline. The CDR3 DNA reads as TGTGCCAGCAGCTTAGTATCTGCGGGGCGGAACACCGGGGAGCTGTTTTTT. Its protein product is CASSLVSAGRNTGELFF.

The gene calls are TRBV27 and TRBJ2-7, with TRBD1 matching 12 bases. Germline V gene sequence: CDR1 MNHEY, CDR2 SMNVEV (reference sequence). V gave up 4 bases and J gave up 5 bases; unmatched junction bases: 6. CDR3 size: 15 residues. CDR3 bases: TGTGCCAGCAGTTACACCGGGACAGGGGGCGACGAGCAGTACTTC. It is translated as CASSYTGTGGDEQYF.

This chain uses TRBV10-3 with TRBJ1-1, with TRBD1 identical over 10 bases. The CDR3 sequence is 18 residues long. Per germline, CDR1 ENHRY and CDR2 SYGVKD. The V segment lost 4 bases and the J segment 3 bases; nucleotides outside the gene matches: 14. CDR3 nucleotides: TGTGCCATCAGTGGTGGGACAGGGGCAAATCGGATGTACACTGAAGCTTTCTTT. This gives the protein CAISGGTGANRMYTEAFF.

J is TRBJ2-7 and V is TRBV7-6; 8 nucleotides line up with TRBD1. The J segment lost 6 bases and the V segment lost 1 base, leaving 2 bases of the junction unmatched. Germline values: CDR1 SGHVS, CDR2 FNYEAQ. This CDR3 comprises 13 residues. The CDR3 DNA sequence: TGTGCCAGCAGCTTAGGGACAGGGTCCGAGCAGTACTTC. As protein: CASSLGTGSEQYF.

This chain joins TRBV27 and TRBJ2-7, with 9 bases aligning to TRBD1. The V gene's germline CDR1 is MNHEY and CDR2 SMNVEV (reference sequence). V dropped 0 bases and J dropped 3; count of bases not matched to a gene: 15. There are 19 residues in the CDR3. Here the CDR3 reads CASSLSRGVTGGRNYEQYF. Here the CDR3 DNA reads TGTGCCAGCAGTTTATCCCGGGGAGTAACAGGGGGCCGGAACTACGAGCAGTACTTC.

The chain joins TRBV9 to TRBJ1-2; TRBD1 agrees at 7 bases. Unmatched junction bases numbered 6, after V lost 5 bases and J lost 5 bases. Germline CDR1 is SGDLS and CDR2 is YYNGEE. The CDR3 is 13 amino acids. Here the CDR3 reads CASSPGTAYGYTF. In nucleotides, the CDR3 is TGTGCCAGCAGTCCCGGGACAGCATATGGCTACACCTTC.

CDR3 coding DNA: TGCGCCAGCAGTCGGGGCAGGGGCTATGGCTACACCTTC. This encodes CASSRGRGYGYTF. The chain links TRBV23-1 to TRBJ1-2, with D possibly being TRBD1 (6 bases). TRBV23-1 falls under the ORF class, with uncertain function. V shed 4 bases and J shed 4 bases, with 10 bases lying between them. The CDR3 extends over 13 amino acids.

V is TRBV6-5 and J is TRBJ1-1; D is uncertain. CDR1 MNHEY and CDR2 SVGAGI come from the germline V gene. V was cut by 3 bases and J by 3 bases, with 8 bases left in between. This CDR3 is built from 13 residues. The CDR3 DNA reads as TGTGCCAGCAGTTATACGGGCCACACTGAAGCTTTCTTT. This codes for CASSYTGHTEAFF.

The V gene is TRBV7-6, the J gene TRBJ2-5; TRBD2 agrees at 8 bases. The CDR3 consists of 16 residues. From germline, CDR1 is SGHVS and CDR2 FNYEAQ. The J segment lost 2 bases and the V segment lost 5 bases, leaving 10 bases of the junction unmatched. The CDR3 nucleotides are TGTGCCAGCAGCGCGACCCCGGGGACTAGTCAAGAGACCCAGTACTTC. Its protein is CASSATPGTSQETQYF.

This chain links TRBV7-6 with TRBJ2-3; 7 bases map to TRBD1. V lost 0 bases to trimming and J lost 2 bases; unmatched junction nucleotides: 8. The CDR3 covers 17 residues. The germline V gene encodes CDR1 SGHVS and CDR2 FNYEAQ. CDR3 protein: CASSLALTGIDTDTQYF. CDR3 bases: TGTGCCAGCAGCTTAGCCCTGACAGGGATTGACACAGATACGCAGTATTTT.

The chain has TRBV6-5 and TRBJ2-7, with TRBD1 as a possible D gene (5 bases). The germline CDR1 and CDR2 sequences are MNHEY and SVGAGI. There are 14 residues in the CDR3. Trimming cost V 1 base and J 5 bases, with 12 bases left between them. The CDR3 region is CASSYWWGRHEQYF. The CDR3 DNA reads TGTGCCAGCAGTTACTGGTGGGGCAGGCACGAGCAGTACTTC.

The chain recombines TRBV29-1 with TRBJ2-3; 7 positions match TRBD1. Germline V gene data show CDR1 as SQVTM and CDR2 as ANQGSEA. The J segment lost 4 bases and the V segment lost 3 bases, leaving 1 base of the junction unmatched. This CDR3 contains 12 residues. In DNA form, the CDR3 reads TGCAGCGTTGAGACAGGGCCAGATACGCAGTATTTT. As protein: CSVETGPDTQYF.

V usage is TRBV7-2 and J usage is TRBJ2-5; 7 nucleotides align to TRBD2. This CDR3 comprises 15 residues. The V gene end was trimmed by 2 bases and the J gene end by 5 bases; junction bases not matched to a gene: 8. Germline-derived CDR1 and CDR2 are SGHTA and FQGNSA. CDR3 amino acids: CASSLYGGTGETQYF. The DNA of the CDR3 is TGTGCCAGCAGCTTATACGGGGGGACGGGGGAGACCCAGTACTTC.

The chain combines TRBV19 with TRBJ1-1; a possible D gene is TRBD1 (5 bases). Deletions cut 5 bases from V and 1 base from J, with 8 bases between. Germline CDR1 is LNHDA and CDR2 is SQIVND (reference sequence). The CDR3 is made up of 13 amino acids. CDR3 in amino acids: CASSWGENTEAFF. In nucleotides, the CDR3 is TGTGCCAGTAGTTGGGGGGAGAACACTGAAGCTTTCTTT.

This sequence joins TRBV7-9 and TRBJ2-7, with 8 bases that match TRBD1. The germline V gene has CDR1 SEHNR and CDR2 FQNEAQ (reference sequence). Trimming took 5 bases from V and 5 from J; bases not matched to a gene: 5. The CDR3 contains 13 residues. In DNA form, the CDR3 reads TGTGCCAGCAGCCCTAAGACAGGGGACGAGCAGTACTTC. As protein: CASSPKTGDEQYF.

This rearrangement joins TRBV5-6 to TRBJ2-7; no clear D gene. CDR3 size: 14 residues. V lost 3 bases to trimming and J lost 6 bases, with 16 bases between them. Germline loops: CDR1 SGHDT, CDR2 YYEEEE. The CDR3 region has the DNA TGTGCCAGCAGCTCCTGGCGCGTGTCATTCGAGCAGTACTTC. This sequence encodes CASSSWRVSFEQYF.